The T cell receptor beta chain under discussion was sequenced for a study of blood T cell repertoires in COVID-19. Only in-frame clones appear in the TCRdb table, and some are missing; sequencing was by immunoSEQ multiplex PCR. The sample carries over 200,000 clones, approximately 84% recorded once. The germline gives CDR1 MNHEY, CDR2 SVGAGI. The CDR3 length is 15 residues. J lost 6 bases, V lost 6 bases, and 4 bases had no gene match. The TCR originated in a middle-aged man with active or convalescent COVID-19. The rearrangement links TRBV6-5 to TRBJ2-1, with TRBD2 matching 14 bases. Material for sequencing was peripheral blood. CDR3 coding DNA: TGTGCCAGCAGCTTGGGACTAGCGGGAGTCAATGAGCAGTTCTTC. It yields the protein CASSLGLAGVNEQFF.